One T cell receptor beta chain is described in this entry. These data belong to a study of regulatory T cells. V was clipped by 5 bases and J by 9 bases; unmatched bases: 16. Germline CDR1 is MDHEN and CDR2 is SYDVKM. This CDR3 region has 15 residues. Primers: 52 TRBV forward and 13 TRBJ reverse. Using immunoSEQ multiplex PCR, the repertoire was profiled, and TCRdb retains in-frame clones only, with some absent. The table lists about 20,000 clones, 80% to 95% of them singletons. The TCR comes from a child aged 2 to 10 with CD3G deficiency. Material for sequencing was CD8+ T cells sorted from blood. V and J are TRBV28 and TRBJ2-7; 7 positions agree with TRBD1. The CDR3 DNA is TGTGCCAGCAGTCCACGGACAGGTGGCGCGGCCCCGCAGTACTTC. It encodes CASSPRTGGAAPQYF.